This TCR beta chain derives from a study of neoadjuvant nivolumab and ipilimumab in lung cancer. Study results and limitations: Only two of four nivolumab-treated tumors gained richness and clonality by surgery. Resected-tumor TCR richness correlated positively with pretherapy blood richness. TCR clonality did not significantly correlate with pathologic tumor regression.

The repertoire was sequenced with immunoSEQ multiplex PCR; TCRdb's copy has only in-frame clones and lacks some. The data show approximately 3,500 clones, around 89% seen once. A note on this clone: Its target is unknown.

The CDR3 is 18 residues long. With V trimmed by 4 bases and J by 6 bases, 21 bases remained unmatched. Looked up from germline, CDR1 is SGHTA and CDR2 is FQGNSA. Sequencing used tumor tissue, obtained after neoadjuvant nivolumab, alone or with ipilimumab, at or shortly before surgery. This TCR was sampled from an adult with non-small cell lung cancer. V gene TRBV7-2 combines with J gene TRBJ2-7; 7 bases fit TRBD1. The CDR3 DNA is TGTGCCAGCAGCTCCCAGGCGACCGCACAGGGGTCCCGTAGCGAGCAGTACTTC. Its translation: CASSSQATAQGSRSEQYF.